This entry is about one TCR beta chain. Its antigen is as yet unknown. Germline lookup yields CDR1 MDHEN and CDR2 SYDVKM. This CDR3 region has 15 residues. V lost 4 bases to trimming and J lost 10 bases, with 22 bases between them. CD45RO/CCR7/CD25/CD127/CD95/CD27 separated CD4+ naive, central memory, regulatory and stem cell-like memory cells by sorting. Sequenced material consisted of expressed TCRB transcripts (all of the isolated RNA was reverse transcribed). Assay: immunoSEQ multiplex PCR; the TCRdb copy retains only in-frame clones and omits some. The sample contains just over 450,000 clones, about 30% of which appear only once. These data belong to a study of beta chain features in type 1 diabetes. Study-wide results and limits: No resolution was reached here on whether HLA type influences TCRB rearrangement. Insertions were fewer and deletions more numerous at VDJ junctions in type 1 diabetes patients. Moderate yet significant TCRB CDR3 shortening was seen in Type 1 diabetes patients in all four CD4+ subsets.

The material sequenced was naive CD4+ T cells from blood. The chain recombines TRBV28 with TRBJ2-5, with D perhaps assigned TRBD1 or TRBD2 (6 bases each). The receptor was isolated from a man between 18 and 35 years old in good health. CDR3 nucleotide sequence: TGTGCCAGCAGTTCGCCCGCCGGGACGGGGGCTATCCAGTACTTC. Translating gives CASSSPAGTGAIQYF.